This T cell receptor (beta chain) originates from a study of T cell clones after liver transplantation. This CDR3 has 10 residues. Germline V CDR1 and CDR2: DFQATT, SNEGSKA (reference sequence). V was trimmed by 3 bases and J by 5 bases, leaving 4 bases between them. Sequenced by immunoSEQ multiplex PCR; TCRdb stores in-frame clones only, minus some. Found here are fewer than 85,000 clones, less than 85% of them singletons; the top ten hold less than 3.5%. The sample in question was CD4+ T cells from blood, obtained at the 22-month timepoint. This clonotype originated in a human patient who received a liver transplant. Part of the T cell pool may stem from the graft donor. The chain is built from TRBV20-1 and TRBJ2-5, with no clear D. The CDR3 protein is CSARRETQYF. The CDR3 DNA reads TGCAGTGCTAGGCGTGAGACCCAGTACTTC.